The 32 T cell receptor beta chains listed next were all sequenced from one sample in a study of blood T cell repertoires in COVID-19. TCRdb keeps only in-frame clones here, not all; method: immunoSEQ multiplex PCR. The repertoire includes about 260,000 clones, about 87% of them detected once, and approximately 3.8% sits in the top ten. Sequenced: peripheral blood. Source of these receptors: a man aged 55 to 70 who had recovered from COVID-19.

The chain is built from TRBV5-1 and TRBJ2-7, with D perhaps matching TRBD2 (6 bases). This CDR3 spans 15 amino acids. CDR1 SGHRS and CDR2 YFSETQ come from the germline V gene. Between the trimmed V and J ends, which lost 6 bases and 0 bases, there was a span of 16 bases. CDR3 protein: CASKLEGMYSYEQYF. In DNA form, the CDR3 reads TGCGCCAGCAAGTTGGAGGGCATGTACTCCTACGAGCAGTACTTC. The variable domain in full, completed from reference TRBV5-1 and TRBJ2-7, reads KAGVTQTPRYLIKTRGQQVTLSCSPISGHRSVSWYQQTPGQGLQFLFEYFSETQRNKGNFPGRFSGRQFSNSRSEMNVSTLELGDSALYLCASKLEGMYSYEQYFGPGTRLTVT.

The chain employs TRBV4-1 and TRBJ2-7, with D perhaps matching TRBD1 (5 bases). This CDR3 is built from 15 residues. CDR1 and CDR2 (germline): MGHRA, YSYEKL. The germline V and J ends were trimmed by 4 bases and 6 bases, with 19 bases remaining between them. This CDR3 reads CASSPQEQGSSEQYF. Here the CDR3 DNA reads TGCGCCAGCAGCCCACAAGAGCAGGGATCTAGCGAGCAGTACTTC.

Notes on this clone: At the DNA level, this CDR3 is encoded by other sequences in the same sample as well. The chain combines TRBV2 with TRBJ1-5; 8 positions agree with TRBD1. J gave up 2 bases and V 6 bases, and 0 bases lay outside the gene matches. Germline V gene data show CDR1 as SNHLY and CDR2 as FYNNEI. The length of the CDR3 is 13 residues. CDR3 DNA sequence: TGTGCCAGCAGGGGACAGGGCAATCAGCCCCAGCATTTT. As protein: CASRGQGNQPQHF.

The chain uses TRBV14 and TRBJ2-2; D possibly corresponds to TRBD1 (6 bases). V lost 1 base and J lost 4, with 13 bases in between. CDR3 length: 16 amino acids. CDR1 is SGHDN and CDR2 is FVKESK in the germline V gene. The CDR3, as DNA: TGTGCCAGCAGCCAAGCAGGGGCCCGTGGCACCGGGGAGCTGTTTTTT. Residues: CASSQAGARGTGELFF.

This chain joins TRBV5-4 and TRBJ2-5; 16 bases are shared with TRBD2. The V gene end was trimmed by 2 bases and the J gene end by 4 bases; junction bases not matched to a gene: 5. CDR1 and CDR2 (germline): SGHNT, YYREEE (reference sequence). The CDR3 is made up of 17 amino acids. The CDR3 nucleotides are TGTGCCAGCAGCTTAGGGACTAGCGGGGGGGCTGGAGAGACCCAGTACTTC. It specifies CASSLGTSGGAGETQYF.

This clone was seen once. The chain joins TRBV5-1 to TRBJ2-7; weak D call: TRBD2 (6 bases). This CDR3 comprises 17 residues. CDR1 and CDR2 (germline): SGHRS, YFSETQ. V was shortened by 4 bases and J by 2 bases, with 22 bases between the two germline ends. CDR3 sequence: CASSGGQAGLNTYEQYF. CDR3 DNA sequence: TGCGCCAGCAGCGGTGGACAAGCAGGACTAAATACCTACGAGCAGTACTTC. Full variable domain (outside the CDR3, taken from reference TRBV5-1 and TRBJ2-7): KAGVTQTPRYLIKTRGQQVTLSCSPISGHRSVSWYQQTPGQGLQFLFEYFSETQRNKGNFPGRFSGRQFSNSRSEMNVSTLELGDSALYLCASSGGQAGLNTYEQYFGPGTRLTVT.

This clone was seen a handful of times. The J gene is TRBJ1-2, the V gene TRBV19, with D perhaps matching TRBD1 (6 bases). V shed 7 bases and J shed 8 bases, with 8 bases lying between them. Germline assignment: CDR1 LNHDA and CDR2 SQIVND (reference sequence). The CDR3 covers 10 residues. The CDR3 reads CASKGGGYTF. The CDR3 DNA is TGTGCCAGTAAAGGGGGAGGCTACACCTTC. Full variable domain (missing parts from reference TRBV19 and TRBJ1-2): DGGITQSPKYLFRKEGQNVTLSCEQNLNHDAMYWYRQDPGQGLRLIYYSQIVNDFQKGDIAEGYSVSREKKESFPLTVTSAQKNPTAFYLCASKGGGYTFGSGTRLTVV.

The chain carries TRBV29-1 and TRBJ2-7; 14 nucleotides agree with TRBD2. Germline CDR1 SQVTM, CDR2 ANQGSEA. This CDR3 is 11 amino acids long. V shed 6 bases and J 12 bases; nucleotides not matched to a gene: 4. This chain's CDR3 is CSVTSGGAPYF. The CDR3 DNA reads TGCAGCGTGACTAGCGGGGGGGCCCCGTACTTC.

The CDR3 sequence: CAWSIGAMSGANVLTF. Written as DNA, the CDR3 is TGTGCCTGGAGTATAGGGGCCATGTCTGGGGCCAACGTCCTGACTTTC. The V call is TRBV30, the J call TRBJ2-6; D may be TRBD1 (5 bases). CDR3 length: 16 residues. Germline V gene lookup returns CDR1 GTSNPN and CDR2 SVGIG (reference sequence). V lost 2 bases to trimming and J lost 1 base, with 12 bases between them.

This chain joins TRBV6-2 or TRBV6-3 and TRBJ2-3; D may be TRBD1 (5 bases). The CDR3 length is 15 residues. The germline V gene has CDR1 MNHEY and CDR2 SVGEGT. Trimming cost V 4 bases and J 0 bases, with 11 bases left between them. The CDR3 coding sequence is TGTGCCAGCAGTTCCATTGGGGCTAGCACAGATACGCAGTATTTT. Translating gives CASSSIGASTDTQYF.

The chain couples TRBV11-2 to TRBJ2-3; 9 nucleotides line up with TRBD2. Germline V gene sequence: CDR1 SGHAT, CDR2 FQNNGV. J lost 1 base, V lost 6 bases, and 17 bases had no gene match. The CDR3 totals 19 residues. Here the CDR3 DNA reads TGTGCCAGCAGAGGGACTAGCCTGGGAACGACGACTCGCACAGATACGCAGTATTTT. It translates to CASRGTSLGTTTRTDTQYF.

This clone was seen just once. This rearrangement joins TRBV6-5 to TRBJ1-6; TRBD1 agrees at 7 bases. V trimming: 8 bases; J trimming: 7 bases; junction bases outside the gene matches: 5. The CDR3 has 13 amino acids. Looked up from germline, CDR1 is MNHEY and CDR2 is SVGAGI. The CDR3 here is CASRLDRNSPLHF. CDR3 coding DNA: TGTGCCAGCCGCTTGGACAGGAATTCACCCCTCCACTTT.

This chain links TRBV19 with TRBJ1-5; D not resolved. Trimming removed 5 bases at V and 2 bases at J, with 10 bases between. Germline assignment: CDR1 LNHDA and CDR2 SQIVND (reference sequence). The CDR3 is 14 amino acids. DNA for the CDR3: TGTGCCAGTAGTCCCAACCCAGGCAATCAGCCCCAGCATTTT. Encoded protein: CASSPNPGNQPQHF.

A note on this clone: The same CDR3 can be traced to other DNA sequences in this sample. J is TRBJ1-1 and V is TRBV14; 7 bases are shared with TRBD1. The V gene's germline CDR1 is SGHDN and CDR2 FVKESK. This CDR3 has 13 residues. Trimming took 4 bases from V and 5 from J; bases not matched to a gene: 4. The CDR3, as DNA: TGTGCCAGCAGCCGTTACAGGGGAACTGAAGCTTTCTTT. It encodes CASSRYRGTEAFF.

The chain joins TRBV9 to TRBJ2-5, with D hard to call. The CDR3 has 14 residues. The V and J ends lost 0 bases and 5 bases respectively, with 11 bases between them. CDR1 SGDLS and CDR2 YYNGEE come from the germline V gene. CDR3 region: CASSVGGSLETQYF. Here the CDR3 DNA reads TGTGCCAGCAGCGTAGGTGGTAGCTTGGAGACCCAGTACTTC. Together with reference TRBV9 and TRBJ2-5, the CDR3 gives the full variable domain: DSGVTQTPKHLITATGQRVTLRCSPRSGDLSVYWYQQSLDQGLQFLIQYYNGEERAKGNILERFSAQQFPDLHSELNLSSLELGDSALYFCASSVGGSLETQYFGPGTRLLVL.

The V gene is TRBV27, the J gene TRBJ2-3, with a tentative D call TRBD1 (5 bases). V was shortened by 1 base and J by 2 bases, with 7 bases between the two germline ends. Germline V gene sequence: CDR1 MNHEY, CDR2 SMNVEV (reference sequence). This CDR3 is built from 14 residues. The CDR3 spells CASSLYRSTDTQYF. The DNA for the CDR3 is TGTGCCAGCAGTTTATACAGGTCCACAGATACGCAGTATTTT.

This clone has just one count. The chain links TRBV12-5 to TRBJ1-1, with 8 nucleotides matching TRBD1. The CDR3 is 12 residues long. V shed 6 bases, J shed 8 bases, and the junction held 5 bases outside the gene matches. CDR1 LGHNT and CDR2 FRNRAP come from the germline V gene. Here the CDR3 DNA reads TGTGCTAGTGGCCCAGGGGGCGCGGAAGCTTTCTTT. Its protein product is CASGPGGAEAFF.

This clone has only one observation. CDR3: CATSAGQYNSPLHF. As DNA, the CDR3 is TGTGCCACCAGTGCGGGACAATATAATTCACCCCTCCACTTT. This rearrangement joins TRBV24-1 to TRBJ1-6; TRBD1 might be the D (6 bases). CDR3 length equals 14 residues. CDR1 is KGHDR and CDR2 is SFDVKD in the germline V gene. Trimming pared 5 bases from V and 4 bases from J, leaving 8 bases between.

The chain joins TRBV11-2 to TRBJ2-1; D is possibly TRBD2 (5 bases). Germline-derived CDR1 and CDR2 are SGHAT and FQNNGV. The V gene lost 7 bases and the J gene lost 10 bases, with 11 bases spanning the gap. The CDR3 is made up of 11 amino acids. The CDR3 is CASTPSGEQFF. CDR3 DNA sequence: TGTGCCAGCACGCCGTCGGGGGAGCAGTTCTTC.

The gene calls are TRBV11-3 and TRBJ2-1, with D possibly TRBD2 on 6 matching bases. Per the germline V gene, CDR1 is SGHNT and CDR2 is YENEEA. CDR3 length equals 12 residues. Trimming cost V 5 bases and J 15 bases, with 17 bases left between them. CDR3 protein: CASSGEVGGPFF. The CDR3 bases are TGTGCCAGCAGCGGGGAAGTGGGGGGACCGTTCTTC.

This sequence joins TRBV27 and TRBJ1-5; 7 bases fit TRBD1. The V and J ends lost 3 bases and 7 bases, in that order; junction bases with no gene match: 6. Germline lookup yields CDR1 MNHEY and CDR2 SMNVEV (reference sequence). This CDR3 spans 14 amino acids. The CDR3 is CASSFRGSGQPQHF. CDR3 nucleotides: TGTGCCAGCAGTTTCAGGGGGTCGGGCCAGCCCCAGCATTTT.

The V call is TRBV4-1, the J call TRBJ2-4; weak D call: TRBD1 (6 bases). The germline V gene encodes CDR1 MGHRA and CDR2 YSYEKL. Trimming cost V 4 bases and J 3 bases, with 16 bases left between them. The CDR3 has 16 residues. DNA of the CDR3: TGCGCCAGCAGCCGGACAGTCCCTTTAGTCAAAAACATTCAGTACTTC. Protein: CASSRTVPLVKNIQYF.

J is TRBJ1-2 and V is TRBV7-9, with D unresolved. V lost 2 bases to trimming and J lost 4 bases, with 5 bases between them. CDR1 and CDR2 (germline): SEHNR, FQNEAQ (reference sequence). This CDR3 contains 12 residues. The CDR3 nucleotides read TGTGCCAGCAGCTTATATAGCTATGGCTACACCTTC. This encodes CASSLYSYGYTF.

In this sample, this clone turned up a few times. The chain uses TRBV2 and TRBJ1-1, with TRBD1 matching over 9 bases. The trim removed 5 bases at V and 7 bases at J, leaving 11 bases unmatched. The CDR3 length is 15 residues. Germline V lookup: CDR1 SNHLY, CDR2 FYNNEI. The CDR3 nucleotides read TGTGCCAGCAGTAGACCTACAGGGGGCGTAGGTGAAGCTTTCTTT. It specifies CASSRPTGGVGEAFF.

This chain uses TRBV18 with TRBJ1-5; the D gene is possibly TRBD1 (6 bases). Germline V gene sequence: CDR1 KGHSH, CDR2 LQKENI. Deletions cut 0 bases from V and 3 bases from J, with 12 bases between. This CDR3 has 16 residues. CDR3 in DNA: TGTGCCAGCTCACCACCGGGGGCCGGTACCAATCAGCCCCAGCATTTT. Residues: CASSPPGAGTNQPQHF.

The chain couples TRBV7-9 to TRBJ1-1; D is undetermined. The germline gives CDR1 SEHNR, CDR2 FQNEAQ (reference sequence). This CDR3 is built from 13 residues. Trimming stripped 8 bases from V and 0 bases from J, with 10 bases between. The CDR3: CASGDPMNTEAFF. The CDR3 nucleotides read TGTGCCAGCGGAGATCCCATGAACACTGAAGCTTTCTTT.

V is TRBV3-1 (or the pseudogene TRBV3-2) and J is TRBJ1-1, with D maybe TRBD1 (5 bases). V was clipped by 3 bases and J by 1 base, with 12 bases between them. The CDR3 has 15 amino acids. Looked up from germline, CDR1 is LGHDT and CDR2 is YNNKEL (reference sequence). The CDR3 here is CASSHNPGPNTEAFF. CDR3 in DNA: TGTGCCAGCAGCCATAACCCAGGGCCGAACACTGAAGCTTTCTTT.

This sequence joins TRBV28 and TRBJ2-1; possible D gene TRBD2, 6 bases. This CDR3 has 15 amino acids. Trimming left V 5 bases short and J 10 bases short, with 21 bases between. Germline V gene data show CDR1 as MDHEN and CDR2 as SYDVKM. CDR3 region: CASSQPSGLLDEQFF. The CDR3 region has the DNA TGTGCCAGCAGTCAACCCTCGGGACTTCTGGACGAGCAGTTCTTC.

The V gene is TRBV19, the J gene TRBJ2-7, with TRBD1 identical over 8 bases. Trimming cost V 4 bases and J 1 base; bases outside gene matches: 9. CDR1 LNHDA and CDR2 SQIVND come from the germline V gene (reference sequence). The CDR3 sequence is 16 residues long. CDR3 bases: TGTGCCAGTAGTAGAACACCGGGACAGGCTTCCTACGAGCAGTACTTC. As protein: CASSRTPGQASYEQYF.

The chain has TRBV10-3 and TRBJ1-1; tentatively, D is TRBD1 (5 bases). V was trimmed by 6 bases and J by 1 base, leaving 9 bases between them. This CDR3 is 13 amino acids long. Germline values: CDR1 ENHRY, CDR2 SYGVKD. The CDR3 nucleotides read TGTGCCATCAGAACAGGATCGAACACTGAAGCTTTCTTT. This translates into CAIRTGSNTEAFF.

The chain links TRBV5-1 to TRBJ1-2; TRBD1 agrees at 7 bases. The CDR3 is 15 residues long. CDR1 is SGHRS and CDR2 is YFSETQ in the germline V gene. V lost 5 bases and J lost 7; bases outside the gene matches: 14. The CDR3 sequence is CASRGGTGALSGYTF. The CDR3 DNA is TGCGCCAGCAGGGGGGGAACAGGGGCCCTCTCTGGCTACACCTTC. The whole variable domain, remainder taken from reference TRBV5-1 and TRBJ1-2, is KAGVTQTPRYLIKTRGQQVTLSCSPISGHRSVSWYQQTPGQGLQFLFEYFSETQRNKGNFPGRFSGRQFSNSRSEMNVSTLELGDSALYLCASRGGTGALSGYTFGSGTRLTVV.

The chain joins TRBV27 to TRBJ1-5; D uncertain. This CDR3 contains 15 residues. From germline, CDR1 is MNHEY and CDR2 SMNVEV (reference sequence). V gave up 3 bases and J gave up 0 bases, with 9 bases separating them. CDR3 coding DNA: TGTGCCAGCAGTTTGCGGGGAATTAGCAATCAGCCCCAGCATTTT. It encodes CASSLRGISNQPQHF.